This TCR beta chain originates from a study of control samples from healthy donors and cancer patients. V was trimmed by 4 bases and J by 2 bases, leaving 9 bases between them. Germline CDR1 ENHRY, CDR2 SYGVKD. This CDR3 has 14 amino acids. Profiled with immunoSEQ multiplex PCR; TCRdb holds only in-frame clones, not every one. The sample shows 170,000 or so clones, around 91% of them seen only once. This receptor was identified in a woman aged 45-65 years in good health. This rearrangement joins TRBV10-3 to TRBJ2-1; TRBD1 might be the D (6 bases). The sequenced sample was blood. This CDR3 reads CAISGQATYNEQFF. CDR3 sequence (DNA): TGTGCCATCAGTGGACAGGCAACCTACAATGAGCAGTTCTTC.